The 19 T cell receptor beta chains in this list originate from one sample, sequenced in a study of B cell selection in AIRE deficiency. The sorted conventional CD4 T cells were gated as CD4+CD127+. Repertoires were generated with immunoSEQ multiplex PCR, while TCRdb's copy carries only in-frame clones and drops some. The sample shows about 25,000 clones, 95% of them seen only once. Sequencing was done on a sample of CD4+CD127+ conventional T cells sorted from PBMCs. These TCRs come from a human donor in good health.

V usage is TRBV19 and J usage is TRBJ2-5; D may correspond to TRBD1 or TRBD2 (6 bases each). Germline lookup yields CDR1 LNHDA and CDR2 SQIVND (reference sequence). CDR3 length equals 15 residues. Trimming stripped 2 bases from V and 1 base from J, with 11 bases between. CDR3 sequence: CASSIYGGPQETQYF. The CDR3 nucleotides are TGTGCCAGTAGTATATACGGGGGCCCCCAAGAGACCCAGTACTTC.

This rearrangement joins TRBV2 to TRBJ1-4; TRBD1 might be the D (5 bases). The V end lost 8 bases, the J end lost 3 bases, and 16 bases lay between the germline ends. This CDR3 spans 15 amino acids. Germline loops: CDR1 SNHLY, CDR2 FYNNEI. CDR3 DNA sequence: TGTGCCAGCCGCAGGGCCCGGGCGGCTAATGAAAAACTGTTTTTT. Translated, it gives CASRRARAANEKLFF.

V usage is TRBV19 and J usage is TRBJ2-3; 11 bases are shared with TRBD2. The V gene end was trimmed by 5 bases and the J gene end by 2 bases; junction bases not matched to a gene: 6. The CDR3 has 16 amino acids. The germline gives CDR1 LNHDA, CDR2 SQIVND (reference sequence). CDR3: CASSPRLAGHTDTQYF. The CDR3, as DNA: TGTGCCAGTAGTCCAAGACTAGCGGGACACACAGATACGCAGTATTTT.

The CDR3 here is CASSRDSGVVKFF. Here the CDR3 DNA reads TGCGCCAGCAGCCGAGATAGCGGGGTTGTTAAGTTCTTC. The chain links TRBV5-1 to TRBJ2-1; 8 bases agree with TRBD2. This CDR3 region has 13 residues. Germline CDR1 is SGHRS and CDR2 is YFSETQ. The V segment lost 4 bases and the J segment 14 bases; nucleotides outside the gene matches: 11.

In DNA, the CDR3 is TGTGCCAGCAGTTCGCCGGGACAGAACACAGATACGCAGTATTTT. It encodes CASSSPGQNTDTQYF. V usage is TRBV28 and J usage is TRBJ2-3; TRBD1 agrees at 7 bases. V lost 4 bases, J lost 2 bases, and 6 bases stayed unmatched. CDR3 size: 15 residues. The V gene's germline CDR1 is MDHEN and CDR2 SYDVKM.

This chain links TRBV6-1 with TRBJ2-5; 13 nucleotides align to TRBD2. This CDR3 has 14 amino acids. V dropped 8 bases and J dropped 5; count of bases not matched to a gene: 5. Per germline, CDR1 MNHNS and CDR2 SASEGT. The CDR3 DNA is TGTGCCAGCCGGACTAGCGGGAGTAGTGAGACCCAGTACTTC. The encoded protein is CASRTSGSSETQYF.

CDR3 in DNA: TGTGCCAGCAGCTTAGAAAGGGGCGGAACCTACGAGCAGTACTTC. This encodes CASSLERGGTYEQYF. The chain links TRBV7-2 to TRBJ2-7, with D maybe TRBD1 (5 bases). Trimming took 1 base from V and 2 from J, leaving 12 bases between them. The CDR3 sequence is 15 residues long. Germline lookup yields CDR1 SGHTA and CDR2 FQGNSA.

The chain recombines TRBV7-6 with TRBJ2-2, with 8 positions matching TRBD2. Germline CDR1 reads SGHVS; CDR2 reads FNYEAQ. J lost 7 bases, V lost 7 bases, and 14 bases had no gene match. The CDR3 is made up of 16 amino acids. The DNA of the CDR3 is TGTGCCAGCATCCGCCCTCCGGGAGGGCCGGGCGGGGAGCTGTTTTTT. Its protein is CASIRPPGGPGGELFF. The variable domain in full, with the rest retrieved from reference TRBV7-6 and TRBJ2-2, is GAGVSQSPRYKVTKRGQDVALRCDPISGHVSLYWYRQALGQGPEFLTYFNYEAQQDKSGLPNDRFSAERPEGSISTLTIQRTEQRDSAMYRCASIRPPGGPGGELFFGEGSRLTVL.

The CDR3 sequence is CASSGRQGYGYTF. CDR3 DNA sequence: TGTGCCAGCAGCGGTCGACAGGGCTATGGCTACACCTTC. The chain has TRBV6-5 and TRBJ1-2, with 7 positions matching TRBD1. With V trimmed by 6 bases and J by 4 bases, 5 bases remained unmatched. This CDR3 contains 13 residues. Looked up from germline, CDR1 is MNHEY and CDR2 is SVGAGI.

The rearrangement uses TRBV7-2 and TRBJ2-7; D is ambiguous. V shed 5 bases and J shed 2 bases, with 10 bases lying between them. Per the germline V gene, CDR1 is SGHTA and CDR2 is FQGNSA. The CDR3 has 13 amino acids. For the CDR3, the DNA is TGTGCCAGCAGCCCTGGACCCCCCTACGAGCAGTACTTC. Amino acid sequence: CASSPGPPYEQYF.

This sequence joins TRBV20-1 and TRBJ2-3; D remains ambiguous. The CDR3 contains 11 residues. The V and J ends lost 5 bases and 4 bases respectively, with 7 bases between them. The germline gives CDR1 DFQATT, CDR2 SNEGSKA (reference sequence). The CDR3 DNA is TGCAGTGCTCGCTCATCAGATACGCAGTATTTT. Its translation: CSARSSDTQYF.

This chain connects TRBV28 to TRBJ1-1, with D possibly TRBD1 on 5 matching bases. The CDR3 contains 14 residues. V lost 4 bases, J lost 10 bases, and 19 bases lay in between. Per the germline V gene, CDR1 is MDHEN and CDR2 is SYDVKM. CDR3 coding DNA: TGTGCCAGCAGTTCACTACATGGGGGTAGGATAGCTTTCTTT. Amino acid sequence: CASSSLHGGRIAFF.

The chain combines TRBV6-5 with TRBJ1-2; no clear D. The CDR3 sequence is 14 residues long. From germline, CDR1 is MNHEY and CDR2 SVGAGI. Trimming removed 7 bases from V and 2 bases from J, with 14 bases in between. CDR3 coding DNA: TGTGCCAGCATCCCCGGTGGCAGAAACTATGGCTACACCTTC. This codes for CASIPGGRNYGYTF.

The V and J genes are TRBV9 and TRBJ2-7; no firm D call. Deletions cut 2 bases from V and 2 bases from J, with 11 bases between. This CDR3 region has 14 residues. Germline V lookup: CDR1 SGDLS, CDR2 YYNGEE. CDR3 DNA: TGTGCCAGCAGCGTCCTAGACGGAACCTACGAGCAGTACTTC. Amino acids: CASSVLDGTYEQYF.

The chain links TRBV18 to TRBJ2-5; 7 bases agree with TRBD1. The CDR3 loop spans 13 amino acids. After removal of 6 bases from V and 5 bases from J, the junction contained 6 bases not matched to a gene. Per germline, CDR1 KGHSH and CDR2 LQKENI. The CDR3 coding sequence is TGTGCCAGCTCCCAACAGGGGCGGGAGACCCAGTACTTC. Amino acids: CASSQQGRETQYF.

The rearrangement links TRBV10-3 to TRBJ1-6, with a tentative D call TRBD1 (5 bases). The V end was cut by 3 bases, the J end by 5 bases, with 8 bases between. The CDR3 covers 14 residues. Per germline, CDR1 ENHRY and CDR2 SYGVKD. The CDR3 DNA sequence: TGTGCCATCAGTGACAGGGCTAATAATTCACCCCTCCACTTT. Translated, it gives CAISDRANNSPLHF.

This clone was recorded only once. The gene calls are TRBV5-1 and TRBJ2-3, with D unresolved. Germline assignment: CDR1 SGHRS and CDR2 YFSETQ. V was trimmed by 5 bases and J by 1 base, leaving 11 bases between them. This CDR3 region has 14 residues. The CDR3 is CASRSPGGTDTQYF. For the CDR3, the DNA is TGCGCCAGCAGAAGCCCTGGGGGCACAGATACGCAGTATTTT.

This clone was observed a few times. V and J are TRBV25-1 and TRBJ1-6; 7 bases align to TRBD1. The CDR3 totals 15 residues. V lost 1 base, J lost 13 bases, and 10 bases stayed unmatched. Germline V gene sequence: CDR1 MGHDK, CDR2 SYGVNS. CDR3 bases: TGTGCCAGCAGTGAATGGGCGACAGGGAACCCGCCCCTCCACTTT. Protein sequence: CASSEWATGNPPLHF.

The chain has TRBV11-2 and TRBJ1-3; D call uncertain. In germline, CDR1 is SGHAT, CDR2 FQNNGV. Trimming removed 1 base from V and 0 bases from J, with 7 bases in between. This CDR3 is 15 amino acids long. CDR3 region: CASSLGRYSGNTIYF. The CDR3 DNA sequence: TGTGCCAGCAGCTTAGGTAGATACTCTGGAAACACCATATATTTT.